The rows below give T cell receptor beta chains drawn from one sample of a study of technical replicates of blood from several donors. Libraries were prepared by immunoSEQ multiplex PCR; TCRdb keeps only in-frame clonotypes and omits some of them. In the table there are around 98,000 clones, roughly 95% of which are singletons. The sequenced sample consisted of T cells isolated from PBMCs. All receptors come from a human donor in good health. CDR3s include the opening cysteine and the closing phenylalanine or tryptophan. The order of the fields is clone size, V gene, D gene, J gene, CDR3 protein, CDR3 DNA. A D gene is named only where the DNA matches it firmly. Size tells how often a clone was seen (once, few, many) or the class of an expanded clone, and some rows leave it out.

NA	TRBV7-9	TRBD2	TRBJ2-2	CASSRTSGRTNTGELFF	TGTGCCAGCAGCCGGACTAGCGGGAGAACGAACACCGGGGAGCTGTTTTTT
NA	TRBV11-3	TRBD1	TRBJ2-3	CASSLDRTGGTDTQYF	TGTGCCAGCAGCTTAGATCGGACAGGGGGCACAGATACGCAGTATTTT
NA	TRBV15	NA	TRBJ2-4	CATSSGGRGGKGWFEYIQYF	TGTGCCACCAGCAGCGGGGGACGAGGAGGAAAGGGTTGGTTTGAATACATTCAGTACTTC
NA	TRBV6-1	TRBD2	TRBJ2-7	CASSEAGTGGRSEQYF	TGTGCCAGCAGTGAAGCAGGGACGGGGGGGCGGTCCGAGCAGTACTTC
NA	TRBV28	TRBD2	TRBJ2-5	CASSSGGRARETQYF	TGTGCCAGCAGTTCGGGCGGGAGGGCCCGGGAGACCCAGTACTTC
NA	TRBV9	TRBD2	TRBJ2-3	CASSVPGLATQYF	TGTGCCAGCAGCGTCCCGGGACTAGCGACGCAGTATTTT
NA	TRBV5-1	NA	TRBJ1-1	CASSLTTNTEAFF	TGCGCCAGCAGCTTGACAACGAACACTGAAGCTTTCTTT
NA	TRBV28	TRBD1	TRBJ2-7	CASSLPGTGDKQYF	TGTGCCAGCAGTTTACCCGGGACAGGGGACAAGCAGTACTTC
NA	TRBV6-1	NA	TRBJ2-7	CASRGLWEQYF	TGTGCCAGCAGAGGACTTTGGGAGCAGTACTTC
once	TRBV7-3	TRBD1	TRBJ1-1	CASSFRGDRASEAFF	TGTGCCAGCAGCTTCCGTGGGGACAGGGCGTCCGAAGCTTTCTTT
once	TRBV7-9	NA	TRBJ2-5	CASSSNGGGPLIQETQYF	TGTGCCAGCAGCTCAAACGGAGGGGGCCCACTTATCCAAGAGACCCAGTACTTC
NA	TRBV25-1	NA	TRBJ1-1	CASGRGGWNTEAFF	TGTGCCAGCGGCCGGGGGGGTTGGAACACTGAAGCTTTCTTT
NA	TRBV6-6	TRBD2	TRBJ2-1	CASSQGGTSLPAQFF	TGTGCCAGCAGTCAAGGAGGGACTAGTCTTCCGGCGCAGTTCTTC
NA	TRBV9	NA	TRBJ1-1	CASSLSGPEAFF	TGTGCCAGCAGCTTATCAGGGCCTGAAGCTTTCTTT
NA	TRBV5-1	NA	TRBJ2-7	CASSDTGSIYEQYF	TGCGCCAGCAGCGATACAGGATCCATTTACGAGCAGTACTTC
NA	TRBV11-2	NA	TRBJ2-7	CASSLGPERHYEQYF	TGTGCCAGCAGCTTAGGTCCGGAAAGACACTACGAGCAGTACTTC
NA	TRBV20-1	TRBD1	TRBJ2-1	CSARARDRGIF	TGCAGTGCACGTGCCCGGGACAGGGGGATCTTC